The rows below give T cell receptor beta chains drawn from one sample of a study of blood T cell repertoires in COVID-19. TCRdb's table, derived via immunoSEQ multiplex PCR, lists solely in-frame clones and lacks some. The sample has roughly 400,000 clones; 70% to 90% are singletons. Sequenced: PBMCs or T cells enriched from blood (not recorded which). Every receptor here comes from a woman between 18 and 30 years old who had been exposed to COVID-19. Each CDR3 is given with its conserved first and last residue. Each record gives: J gene, clone size, D gene, V gene, CDR3 DNA, CDR3 protein. D genes are given only for firm matches. Size tells how often a clone was seen (once, few, many) or the class of an expanded clone, and some rows leave it out.

TRBJ1-5	NA	NA	TRBV20-1	TGCAGTGCCCAGGGAACCGGGAGCCAGCATTTT	CSAQGTGSQHF
TRBJ1-3	once	NA	TRBV28	TGTGCCAGCAGTTTCCTTAACTTGCAGGGAAGCTCTGGAAACACCATATATTTT	CASSFLNLQGSSGNTIYF
TRBJ2-7	NA	NA	TRBV19	TGTGCCAGTAGTCGCCTGGAGGCTAGCGCTTCCTACGAGCAGTACTTC	CASSRLEASASYEQYF
TRBJ1-5	NA	TRBD1	TRBV19	TGTGCCAGTCGTACAGGGGGGAGCAATCAGCCCCAGCATTTT	CASRTGGSNQPQHF
TRBJ2-7	NA	TRBD2	TRBV6-5	TGTGCCAGCAGCCTAGCGGGGGGGCTCGGGTACGAGCAGTACTTC	CASSLAGGLGYEQYF
TRBJ2-1	NA	TRBD1	TRBV7-2	TGTGCCAGCAGCGTAACAGGGGGCGCCGGCAATGAGCAGTTCTTC	CASSVTGGAGNEQFF
TRBJ2-4	NA	NA	TRBV2	TGTGCCAGCACTACAGGACCGACGACCAAAAACATTCAGTACTTC	CASTTGPTTKNIQYF
TRBJ2-5	NA	NA	TRBV21-1	TGTGCCAGCAGCAAAACGGCCAAGAGGATACAAGAGACCCAGTACTTC	CASSKTAKRIQETQYF
TRBJ1-1	once	NA	TRBV19	TGTGCCAGTAGTATTGGGCAACAGGGCACTGAAGCTTTCTTT	CASSIGQQGTEAFF
TRBJ2-5	NA	TRBD1	TRBV2	TGTGCCAGCAGTAGGGAGAAACAGGGGCGAGGGGAGACCCAGTACTTC	CASSREKQGRGETQYF
TRBJ2-1	NA	TRBD2	TRBV5-1	TGCGCCAGCAGGTTCCGAGCGGGAAGCCGGGATGAGCAGTTCTTC	CASRFRAGSRDEQFF
TRBJ2-3	NA	NA	TRBV6-5	TGTGCCACCGCTCGTAGGGGACATACACAAGATACGCAGTATTTT	CATARRGHTQDTQYF
TRBJ2-3	once	TRBD2	TRBV7-8	TGTGCCAGCAGCTTAGCCCATAGCGGGGGCACAGATACGCAGTATTTT	CASSLAHSGGTDTQYF
TRBJ1-6	NA	NA	TRBV5-5	TGTGCCAGCAGCTTATCGGGTCCCTGGGGAGAAGATAATTCACCCCTCCACTTT	CASSLSGPWGEDNSPLHF
TRBJ2-7	NA	TRBD2	TRBV27	TGTGCCAGCAGGCCAGCGGGACCTAACTACGAGCAGTACTTC	CASRPAGPNYEQYF
TRBJ1-3	NA	TRBD1	TRBV29-1	TGCAGCGTTGAGGGACAGGCTGGAGACACCATATATTTT	CSVEGQAGDTIYF
TRBJ2-2	NA	NA	TRBV19	TGTGCCAGTAGTATCTATAGTCCGAACACCGGGGAGCTGTTTTTT	CASSIYSPNTGELFF
TRBJ2-3	NA	NA	TRBV7-2	TGTGCCAGCAGCTTAGCGCGGGCGGGTACAGATACGCAGTATTTT	CASSLARAGTDTQYF
TRBJ1-3	NA	NA	TRBV5-1	TGCGCCAGCAGCGGGGGGTCCGGGAAGAACTCTGGAAACACCATATATTTT	CASSGGSGKNSGNTIYF
TRBJ2-1	NA	TRBD2	TRBV2	TGTGCCAGCAGAGATAGCGGGGGGGCTGAGCAGTTCTTC	CASRDSGGAEQFF
TRBJ1-1	NA	NA	TRBV19	TGTGCCAGTAGTATAGGTCGGACAGAAGCTTTCTTT	CASSIGRTEAFF
TRBJ2-3	NA	NA	TRBV30	TGTGCCTGGAGTGTATATAGGGGATCAGATACGCAGTATTTT	CAWSVYRGSDTQYF
TRBJ2-1	NA	TRBD2	TRBV7-2	TGTGCCAGCAGCTTCTATAGCGGGACGTCCTACAATGAGCAGTTCTTC	CASSFYSGTSYNEQFF
TRBJ2-5	NA	TRBD2	TRBV3-1/TRBV3-2	TGTGCCAGTAAACCACGCTTCGAGCGGGGGGGGATCAGGGAGACCCAGTACTTC	CASKPRFERGGIRETQYF
TRBJ1-6	NA	NA	TRBV6-1	TGTGCCAGCAGTGATTCAGGGGCCTCCCAATCTTATAATTCACCCCTCCACTTT	CASSDSGASQSYNSPLHF
TRBJ1-4	once	NA	TRBV5-4	TGTGCCAGCAGCTTAGGACAGCATAATGAAAAACTGTTTTTT	CASSLGQHNEKLFF
TRBJ2-5	NA	TRBD1	TRBV11-2	TGTGCCAGCAGCTTAGTAGGGCGAGGGGGCATTGGTGGAGAGACCCAGTACTTC	CASSLVGRGGIGGETQYF
TRBJ1-5	NA	TRBD1	TRBV9	TGTGCCAGCAGCATGACAGGGGGACCCAATCAGCCCCAGCATTTT	CASSMTGGPNQPQHF
TRBJ2-1	NA	TRBD2	TRBV28	TGTGCCAGCAGTTTATGGACCGGGACTAGGAATGAGCAGTTCTTC	CASSLWTGTRNEQFF
TRBJ2-3	NA	NA	TRBV18	TGTGCCAGCTCACCACTAAAGGCGCAGGCTAACACAGATACGCAGTATTTT	CASSPLKAQANTDTQYF
TRBJ2-1	NA	TRBD2	TRBV7-8	TGTGCCAGCAGCCCATCTAGCGGGAGGGTAAACAATGAGCAGTTCTTC	CASSPSSGRVNNEQFF
TRBJ2-7	NA	NA	TRBV28	TGTGCCAGCAGCGGAGGGGCAGGGCAGTACTTC	CASSGGAGQYF
TRBJ1-1	NA	NA	TRBV30	TGTGCCTGGGGGGGACATTTGAACACTGAAGCTTTCTTT	CAWGGHLNTEAFF
TRBJ1-2	NA	NA	TRBV28	TGTGCCACCGGATTAGGGGCCTATGGCTACACCTTC	CATGLGAYGYTF
TRBJ2-5	NA	NA	TRBV18	TGTGCCAGCTCACCCTTGGAGGGCCAAGAGACCCAGTACTTC	CASSPLEGQETQYF
TRBJ1-1	few	NA	TRBV4-1	TGCGCCAGCAGCCAAGCCCCAGGATCGAACACTGAAGCTTTCTTT	CASSQAPGSNTEAFF
TRBJ1-6	NA	NA	TRBV27	TGTGCCAGCAGTTCCCCCTTTTCCGATAATTCACCCCTCCACTTT	CASSSPFSDNSPLHF
TRBJ1-6	NA	NA	TRBV6-5	TGTGCCAGCAGTTACGAAGCCAATAATTCACCCCTCCACTTT	CASSYEANNSPLHF
TRBJ1-1	NA	TRBD1	TRBV4-2	TGTGCCAGCAGCCAGAACCTCAGGGGGACTGAAGCTTTCTTT	CASSQNLRGTEAFF
TRBJ2-7	NA	TRBD2	TRBV3-1/TRBV3-2	TGTGCCAGCAGCCGGACTAGCGGGAGGATTCGGGAGCAGTACTTC	CASSRTSGRIREQYF
TRBJ1-5	NA	TRBD1	TRBV11-2	TGTGCCAGCAGCTCACAGGGGGCAGGGAATCAGCCCCAGCATTTT	CASSSQGAGNQPQHF
TRBJ1-2	few	NA	TRBV25-1	TGTGCCAGCAGTGATGACAGGCACTATGGCTACACCTTC	CASSDDRHYGYTF
TRBJ2-1	NA	NA	TRBV19	TGTGCCAGTAGGGGTTCTAGCGTGAGCTCCTACAATGAGCAGTTCTTC	CASRGSSVSSYNEQFF
TRBJ2-7	NA	TRBD2	TRBV9	TGTGCCAGCAGCGTAGAACCGGGAGGTCACTCCTACGAGCAGTACTTC	CASSVEPGGHSYEQYF